The 26 T cell receptor beta chains below all came from one sample that was sequenced in a study of regulatory T cells in long-lasting Graves disease. According to the study, TCR beta libraries were built with iRepertoire HTBI primers and CDR3-region Arm-PCR. Using its own MiXCR run on the multiplex PCR reads, TCRdb lists one record per CDR3 protein. Of some 450,000 distinct CDR3 sequences listed, 23% are singletons. The time point here: persistent/refractory GD, antithyroid drugs over 5 years with positive TRAb. The TCR library was made from RNA extracted from PBMCs. Specimen: peripheral blood mononuclear cells (PBMCs), collected when the disease was refractory, from a patient treated with antithyroid drugs. These receptors were obtained from a female donor with Graves disease.

The V call is TRBV9, the J call TRBJ2-2; 10 bases agree with TRBD2. Per the germline V gene, CDR1 is SGDLS and CDR2 is YYNGEE. Germline trimming cut 0 bases from V and 4 bases from J; bases unmatched to any gene: 3. The CDR3 covers 16 residues. CDR3 in DNA: TGTGCCAGCAGCGTAGGTGCTAGCGGGAGCACCGGGGAGCTGTTTTTT. This encodes CASSVGASGSTGELFF.

This clonotype was detected once. This chain joins TRBV29-1 and TRBJ2-2, with D tentatively TRBD1 (6 bases). Between the trimmed V and J ends, which lost 6 bases and 4 bases, there was a span of 15 bases. CDR1 is SQVTM and CDR2 is ANQGSEA in the germline V gene. CDR3 length: 14 residues. The CDR3 DNA reads as TGCAGCGTGTCCGCTGGACAGACCACCGGGGAGCTGTTTTTT. Encoded protein: CSVSAGQTTGELFF.

Note on this clonotype: A much larger clone lies a single base off, so this may be a read error. The chain has TRBV28 and TRBJ2-6, with D perhaps assigned TRBD1 or TRBD2 (5 bases each). CDR3 length: 18 residues. V lost 4 bases and J 2 bases, leaving 18 bases between the germline ends. The germline V gene has CDR1 MDHEN and CDR2 SYDVKM. For the CDR3, the DNA is TGTGCCAGCAGTTGGGTCGGGACGGCCTTCCCTGGGGCCAACGTCCTGACTTTC. It yields the protein CASSWVGTAFPGANVLTF.

This clonotype was seen more than once but under ten times. V and J are TRBV5-1 and TRBJ1-3; tentatively, D is TRBD1 (5 bases). The CDR3 is made up of 15 amino acids. Deletions cut 3 bases from V and 5 bases from J, with 15 bases between. From germline, CDR1 is SGHRS and CDR2 YFSETQ. The DNA of the CDR3 is TGCGCCAGCAGCTGGGACGCCACTAGCCGAAACACCATATATTTT. Translated: CASSWDATSRNTIYF. The full variable domain, its missing parts supplied by reference TRBV5-1 and TRBJ1-3, is KAGVTQTPRYLIKTRGQQVTLSCSPISGHRSVSWYQQTPGQGLQFLFEYFSETQRNKGNFPGRFSGRQFSNSRSEMNVSTLELGDSALYLCASSWDATSRNTIYFGEGSWLTVV.

This clonotype was detected many times. The rearrangement joins TRBV2 to TRBJ1-5, with a weak D call TRBD1 (5 bases). The V gene lost 5 bases and the J gene lost 0 bases, with 14 bases spanning the gap. Germline lookup yields CDR1 SNHLY and CDR2 FYNNEI. The CDR3 runs 16 residues. The CDR3 reads CASSLDSVNSNQPQHF. CDR3 in DNA: TGTGCCAGCAGTCTTGACAGTGTTAATAGCAATCAGCCCCAGCATTTT. Together with reference TRBV2 and TRBJ1-5, the CDR3 gives the full variable domain: EPEVTQTPSHQVTQMGQEVILRCVPISNHLYFYWYRQILGQKVEFLVSFYNNEISEKSEIFDDQFSVERPDGSNFTLKIRSTKLEDSAMYFCASSLDSVNSNQPQHFGDGTRLSIL.

This clonotype was found a few times. The rearrangement uses TRBV6-1 and TRBJ2-7, with 13 bases identical to TRBD2. The germline V gene encodes CDR1 MNHNS and CDR2 SASEGT. The CDR3 loop spans 15 amino acids. The V segment lost 5 bases and the J segment 0 bases; nucleotides outside the gene matches: 1. The CDR3 here is CASSRLAGGSYEQYF. The CDR3, as DNA: TGTGCCAGCAGTCGACTAGCGGGAGGCTCCTACGAGCAGTACTTC.

This clonotype was counted at least ten times. V usage is TRBV24-1 and J usage is TRBJ1-2; the D is unclear. This CDR3 has 13 amino acids. The germline V gene has CDR1 KGHDR and CDR2 SFDVKD. V was pared by 9 bases and J by 0 bases, with 10 bases between. The CDR3 region is CATSDGANYGYTF. CDR3 nucleotides: TGTGCCACCTCGGACGGAGCTAACTATGGCTACACCTTC.

This clonotype was counted at least ten times. This CDR3 is CASSYSNGGNYGYTF. CDR3 DNA: TGTGCCAGCAGTTACTCGAACGGGGGTAACTATGGCTACACCTTC. This rearrangement joins TRBV6-5 to TRBJ1-2; the D gene is possibly TRBD1 (5 bases). This CDR3 region has 15 residues. V was clipped by 0 bases and J by 1 base, with 9 bases between them. Germline V lookup: CDR1 MNHEY, CDR2 SVGAGI.

This clonotype has a handful of counts. V is TRBV30 and J is TRBJ1-1; a possible D gene is TRBD1 (6 bases). The CDR3 totals 13 residues. V gave up 5 bases and J gave up 4 bases, with 14 bases separating them. Germline assignment: CDR1 GTSNPN and CDR2 SVGIG (reference sequence). CDR3 sequence reads: CAWAGTSSTEAFF. The CDR3 DNA sequence: TGTGCCTGGGCCGGGACAAGCTCCACTGAAGCTTTCTTT. The whole variable domain, remainder taken from reference TRBV30 and TRBJ1-1, is SQTIHQWPATLVQPVGSPLSLECTVEGTSNPNLYWYRQAAGRGLQLLFYSVGIGQISSEVPQNLSASRPQDRQFILSSKKLLLSDSGFYLCAWAGTSSTEAFFGQGTRLTVV.

The J gene is TRBJ1-1, the V gene TRBV29-1; D is ambiguous. The germline V gene has CDR1 SQVTM and CDR2 ANQGSEA. The CDR3 is 10 amino acids. V was pared by 6 bases and J by 12 bases, with 14 bases between. This CDR3 reads CSVLIRGPFF. The CDR3 DNA reads as TGCAGCGTGTTGATACGGGGTCCTTTCTTT.

This sequence joins TRBV4-1 and TRBJ2-5; 12 nucleotides line up with TRBD2. The CDR3 contains 18 residues. Germline V gene sequence: CDR1 MGHRA, CDR2 YSYEKL. Trimming removed 1 base from V and 4 bases from J; junction bases left unmatched: 10. Written as DNA, the CDR3 is TGCGCCAGCAGCCAAGGCGGGGGTGGACTAGCGGGACGAGAGACCCAGTACTTC. It codes for CASSQGGGGLAGRETQYF.

This clonotype was detected many times. This chain links TRBV15 with TRBJ1-5; D call uncertain. The CDR3 loop spans 14 amino acids. The ends were cut back, 3 bases at V and 9 bases at J, with 15 bases in the middle. The germline gives CDR1 LNHNV, CDR2 YYDKDF (reference sequence). The CDR3 here is CATSSSTSERPQHF. The DNA for the CDR3 is TGTGCCACCAGCAGTTCGACCTCCGAACGGCCCCAGCATTTT.

This clonotype was observed a few times. The rearrangement joins TRBV28 to TRBJ2-7; D is unclear. Germline loops: CDR1 MDHEN, CDR2 SYDVKM. This CDR3 spans 13 amino acids. Trimming stripped 6 bases from V and 2 bases from J, with 11 bases between. CDR3 residues: CASRGNPTYEQYF. Written as DNA, the CDR3 is TGTGCCAGCAGGGGAAACCCGACCTACGAGCAGTACTTC.

The chain uses TRBV28 and TRBJ1-3; D ambiguous. V lost 2 bases, J lost 0 bases, and 17 bases lay in between. CDR3 size: 18 residues. Per germline, CDR1 MDHEN and CDR2 SYDVKM. Here the CDR3 DNA reads TGTGCCAGCAGTTTAAGGCCGGCCATCGACTTCTCTGGAAACACCATATATTTT. Translating it yields CASSLRPAIDFSGNTIYF.

This clonotype was found a few times. The chain links TRBV7-2 to TRBJ1-5; D perhaps matches TRBD1 (5 bases). CDR1 SGHTA and CDR2 FQGNSA come from the germline V gene. The CDR3 covers 17 residues. V lost 5 bases and J lost 6, with 23 bases in between. For the CDR3, the DNA is TGTGCCAGCAGCGCGGGAACCAAAAGGGGTGCGGGTCAGCCCCAGCATTTT. Translation gives CASSAGTKRGAGQPQHF.

This clonotype was picked up a small number of times. This sequence joins TRBV2 and TRBJ2-7; TRBD2 matches 9 bases. The V and J ends lost 7 bases and 1 base, in that order; junction bases with no gene match: 5. Per the germline V gene, CDR1 is SNHLY and CDR2 is FYNNEI. The CDR3 loop spans 14 amino acids. The CDR3 region has the DNA TGTGCCAGCATAGGGCGGGAGGGTTCCTACGAGCAGTACTTC. Translation gives CASIGREGSYEQYF.

The chain has TRBV19 and TRBJ2-5; 10 bases are a match to TRBD1. Germline CDR1 LNHDA, CDR2 SQIVND (reference sequence). CDR3 length: 15 amino acids. V lost 6 bases and J lost 5; bases outside the gene matches: 9. The CDR3: CASSTSTGGLETQYF. The CDR3 DNA reads TGTGCCAGTAGCACGTCGACAGGGGGCCTTGAGACCCAGTACTTC.

This clonotype was observed a few times. CDR3 sequence: CASSRTGMRPQHF. The CDR3, as DNA: TGTGCCAGCAGTCGGACGGGCATGAGGCCCCAGCATTTT. The chain uses TRBV27 and TRBJ1-5; D not resolved. The ends were cut back, 5 bases at V and 9 bases at J, with 14 bases in the middle. The CDR3 loop spans 13 amino acids. CDR1 and CDR2 from the germline V gene are MNHEY and SMNVEV (reference sequence).

This clonotype was seen just once. The chain carries TRBV19 and TRBJ1-2, with a tentative D call TRBD1 (5 bases). The germline gives CDR1 LNHDA, CDR2 SQIVND (reference sequence). Trimming cost V 5 bases and J 4 bases, with 23 bases left between them. The CDR3 length is 17 residues. In DNA form, the CDR3 reads TGTGCCAGTAGTCTCCCGATCGACAGATCCTTTGGCTATGGCTACACCTTC. Its translation is CASSLPIDRSFGYGYTF. The full variable domain, completed using reference TRBV19 and TRBJ1-2, is DGGITQSPKYLFRKEGQNVTLSCEQNLNHDAMYWYRQDPGQGLRLIYYSQIVNDFQKGDIAEGYSVSREKKESFPLTVTSAQKNPTAFYLCASSLPIDRSFGYGYTFGSGTRLTVV.

This clonotype was observed a handful of times. The rearrangement uses TRBV6-1 and TRBJ2-2; the match to TRBD1 covers 7 bases. Trimming removed 0 bases from V and 4 bases from J; junction bases left unmatched: 2. Germline V gives CDR1 MNHNS, CDR2 SASEGT. The CDR3 has 15 residues. CDR3 in amino acids: CASSEATGATGELFF. The CDR3, as DNA: TGTGCCAGCAGTGAAGCTACAGGGGCCACCGGGGAGCTGTTTTTT.

The chain links TRBV7-8 to TRBJ1-3, with 7 bases aligning to TRBD1. V was clipped by 5 bases and J by 5 bases; unmatched bases: 6. This CDR3 contains 14 residues. Germline V gene data show CDR1 as SGHVS and CDR2 as FQNEAQ. The CDR3 sequence is CASSPGDRRNTIYF. CDR3 sequence (DNA): TGTGCCAGCAGCCCGGGGGACAGAAGAAACACCATATATTTT.

This clonotype was detected ten times or more. The chain combines TRBV2 with TRBJ2-5; 7 bases fit TRBD2. The CDR3 sequence is 14 residues long. The J segment lost 2 bases and the V segment lost 6 bases, leaving 6 bases of the junction unmatched. Germline CDR1 and CDR2: SNHLY and FYNNEI. The CDR3 loop reads CASRRTAGQETQYF. The CDR3 DNA sequence: TGTGCCAGCAGGCGAACAGCGGGACAAGAGACCCAGTACTTC.

The V call is TRBV24-1, the J call TRBJ2-1; the match to TRBD1 covers 9 bases. The CDR3 loop spans 16 amino acids. Trimming cost V 2 bases and J 7 bases; bases outside gene matches: 8. The germline V gene has CDR1 KGHDR and CDR2 SFDVKD. CDR3 loop: CATSDSGQGGMNEQFF. CDR3 in DNA: TGTGCCACCAGTGATTCGGGACAGGGAGGGATGAATGAGCAGTTCTTC.

This clonotype was seen repeatedly, ten times or more. Here the CDR3 reads CASTLPETGVIEQYF. The CDR3 DNA follows: TGTGCCAGCACTCTTCCCGAGACAGGGGTTATCGAGCAGTACTTC. V and J are TRBV28 and TRBJ2-7; 8 nucleotides agree with TRBD1. Germline V gene sequence: CDR1 MDHEN, CDR2 SYDVKM. The CDR3 has 15 amino acids. J gave up 6 bases and V 7 bases, and 14 bases lay outside the gene matches.

The chain has TRBV7-9 and TRBJ2-5; perhaps D is TRBD1 or TRBD2 (5 bases each). Trimming removed 4 bases from V and 5 bases from J, with 20 bases in between. Germline V gives CDR1 SEHNR, CDR2 FQNEAQ (reference sequence). The length of the CDR3 is 16 residues. The CDR3 region has the DNA TGTGCCAGCAGCTCGACCACCCCGGGGCGCAGGGAGACCCAGTACTTC. This gives the protein CASSSTTPGRRETQYF.

The table lists this clonotype with many counts. J is TRBJ1-1 and V is TRBV12-3 or TRBV12-4; TRBD1 might be the D (6 bases). The CDR3 loop spans 14 amino acids. Trimming took 6 bases from V and 6 from J, leaving 17 bases between them. For the CDR3, the DNA is TGTGCCAGCAGCCGAAGGGGGATAGAATCTGAAGCTTTCTTT. Translated, it gives CASSRRGIESEAFF.